This TCR beta chain was found in a study of T cell therapy after organ transplantation. V lost 5 bases and J 0 bases, leaving 12 bases between the germline ends. The CDR3 contains 15 residues. CDR1 and CDR2 from the germline V gene are SEHNR and FQNEAQ (reference sequence). With regard to this clone: Its antigen is undetermined.

Profiling relied on immunoSEQ multiplex PCR, and the TCRdb table lists in-frame clones only, not all of them. The table shows thousands of clones, with around 70% occurring only once. The receptor was derived from a human patient who had received a solid organ transplant and had CMV disease. Sequences were derived from CD8+ T cells from blood, sampled before autologous CMV-specific T cell therapy. V and J are TRBV7-9 and TRBJ2-3; D gene uncertain. The CDR3 protein is CASSVGSPSTDTQYF. CDR3 bases: TGTGCCAGCAGCGTTGGATCCCCTAGCACAGATACGCAGTATTTT.